This TCR beta chain was captured in a study of blood T cell repertoires in COVID-19. Across the study: PBMCs, B-cell-depleted T cells, or T cells were the source of the cDNA or gDNA that made up the material.

The ends were cut back, 8 bases at V and 1 base at J, with 8 bases in the middle. This CDR3 has 11 residues. CDR1 and CDR2 (germline): DFQATT, SNEGSKA (reference sequence). Measured with immunoSEQ multiplex PCR; TCRdb has only the in-frame clones, and not every one. The sample consists of some 360,000 clones, roughly 90% of them appearing once. The receptor was derived from a young woman who had been exposed to COVID-19. V is TRBV20-1 and J is TRBJ1-1; no firm D call. Sequencing input: PBMCs or T cells enriched from blood (not recorded which). CDR3 in amino acids: CSPLSNTEAFF. The CDR3 coding sequence is TGCAGTCCCCTTTCGAACACTGAAGCTTTCTTT.